The 14 T cell receptor beta chains below all came from one sample that was sequenced in a study of T cells in women clearing cervical HPV infection. TCRdb's table, derived via immunoSEQ multiplex PCR, lists solely in-frame clones and lacks some. This sample's table reports roughly 37,000 clones. Sample: blood buffy coat. These receptors were obtained from a woman between 18 and 69 years old with a cervical HPV16 infection that either progressed to CIN3+ or cleared (not recorded which).

Worth noting for this clone: Coverage ceases 3 residues before the CDR3 finishes, and the germline J gene fills in the end. This chain connects TRBV19 to TRBJ2-4; a weak D match, TRBD1 (7 bases). This CDR3 spans 15 amino acids. Germline V gene data show CDR1 as LNHDA and CDR2 as SQIVND (reference sequence). The CDR3 region is CASSAQGRGNYGQYF. Incomplete CDR3 DNA: TGTGCCAGTAGTGCACAGGGGCGGGGAAACTATGGT. Drawing the rest from reference TRBV19 and TRBJ2-4, the complete variable domain is DGGITQSPKYLFRKEGQNVTLSCEQNLNHDAMYWYRQDPGQGLRLIYYSQIVNDFQKGDIAEGYSVSREKKESFPLTVTSAQKNPTAFYLCASSAQGRGNYGQYFGAGTRLSVL.

A word on this clone: The CDR3 goes on 3 residues after the read ends, and that part is filled in from the germline J gene. V gene TRBV5-1 combines with J gene TRBJ2-1; 8 bases agree with TRBD1. The CDR3 is made up of 15 amino acids. The V gene's germline CDR1 is SGHRS and CDR2 YFSETQ. J gave up 6 bases and V 4 bases, and 9 bases lay outside the gene matches. CDR3 DNA, as far as it was read: TGCGCCAGCAGCCCCCAGGGGGCCGGTTTCAATGAG. The encoded protein is CASSPQGAGFNE. The complete CDR3 reads CASSPQGAGFNEQFF.

To note about this clone: The read is 3 residues too short to cover the CDR3 end, so that end is filled in from the germline J gene. The rearrangement joins TRBV18 to TRBJ2-3; D remains ambiguous. The CDR3 is 14 residues long. Trimming took 0 bases from V and 4 from J, leaving 8 bases between them. Germline V gives CDR1 KGHSH, CDR2 LQKENI. CDR3 DNA, as far as it was read: TGTGCCAGCTCACCACCTTTAGCAGCAGATACG. Translating gives CASSPPLAADT. In full, the CDR3 is CASSPPLAADTQYF.

Remarks on this clone: The read stops 3 residues short of the end of the CDR3; the missing end is completed from the germline J gene. The genes are TRBV7-9 and TRBJ2-3; D not resolved. The CDR3 is 12 residues long. Germline V gives CDR1 SEHNR, CDR2 FQNEAQ (reference sequence). V was clipped by 2 bases and J by 4 bases, with 4 bases between them. CDR3 amino acids: CASSLPADTQYF. The covered CDR3 bases are TGTGCCAGCAGCTTACCAGCAGATACG.

Concerning this clone: The CDR3 end falls 3 residues outside the read, so it is completed with the germline J gene. Other nucleotide sequences in the sample specify the same CDR3. The rearrangement joins TRBV7-6 to TRBJ1-3; D is perhaps TRBD1 (6 bases). Trimming removed 1 base at V and 7 bases at J, with 14 bases between. The germline V gene has CDR1 SGHVS and CDR2 FNYEAQ. This CDR3 has 15 amino acids. CDR3 sequence: CASSLDSGDRNTIYF. The sequenced part of the CDR3 DNA is TGTGCCAGCAGCTTAGATTCAGGGGACCGTAACACC. The variable domain in full, with the rest retrieved from reference TRBV7-6 and TRBJ1-3, is GAGVSQSPRYKVTKRGQDVALRCDPISGHVSLYWYRQALGQGPEFLTYFNYEAQQDKSGLPNDRFSAERPEGSISTLTIQRTEQRDSAMYRCASSLDSGDRNTIYFGEGSWLTVV.

Concerning this clone: The read falls 3 residues short of the CDR3 end, and the missing part is taken from the germline J gene. The chain links TRBV18 to TRBJ2-4, with D hard to call. The V end was cut by 1 base, the J end by 0 bases, with 10 bases between. The CDR3 is made up of 16 amino acids. CDR1 KGHSH and CDR2 LQKENI come from the germline V gene. The DNA read from the CDR3 is TGTGCCAGCTCACCACTTGAGGTTCTAGCCAAAAACATT. Translating it yields CASSPLEVLAKNI. The entire CDR3 sequence reads CASSPLEVLAKNIQYF.

A note on this clone: The read halts 3 residues ahead of the CDR3 end, with the missing end drawn from the germline J gene. This chain uses TRBV5-1 with TRBJ2-4; TRBD1 matches at 9 bases. CDR1 is SGHRS and CDR2 is YFSETQ in the germline V gene. The CDR3 is 14 residues long. CDR3 loop: CASSTGTGYYGQYF. The part of the CDR3 DNA that was read is TGCGCCAGCAGCACTGGGACAGGGTACTATGGT.

In the case of this clone: Read data end 3 residues before the CDR3 end; the end is taken from the germline J gene. V is TRBV19 and J is TRBJ1-2; perhaps TRBD1 as D (5 bases). There are 13 residues in the CDR3. Germline-derived CDR1 and CDR2 are LNHDA and SQIVND (reference sequence). CDR3 sequence: CASSLGLADDYTF. The sequenced CDR3 bases are TGTGCCAGTAGTCTGGGACTAGCGGACGAC.

Comments on this clone: The CDR3 goes on 3 residues after the read ends, and that part is filled in from the germline J gene. Additional DNA sequences in this sample encode the identical CDR3. The chain recombines TRBV5-1 with TRBJ1-3; D is unresolved. Trimming took off 3 bases at V and 0 bases at J, with 13 bases between the two ends. The germline gives CDR1 SGHRS, CDR2 YFSETQ. The CDR3 totals 16 residues. The chain's CDR3 is CASSSQGLHSGNTIYF. The sequenced part of the CDR3 DNA is TGCGCCAGCAGCTCGCAAGGGCTGCACTCTGGAAACACC. Variable domain in full (rest from reference TRBV5-1 and TRBJ1-3): KAGVTQTPRYLIKTRGQQVTLSCSPISGHRSVSWYQQTPGQGLQFLFEYFSETQRNKGNFPGRFSGRQFSNSRSEMNVSTLELGDSALYLCASSSQGLHSGNTIYFGEGSWLTVV.

Note on this clone: The read stops 3 residues short of the end of the CDR3; the missing end is completed from the germline J gene. J is TRBJ2-3 and V is TRBV5-1; 9 nucleotides agree with TRBD2. Trimming cost V 0 bases and J 2 bases; bases outside gene matches: 4. Germline values: CDR1 SGHRS, CDR2 YFSETQ. CDR3 size: 16 residues. CDR3 in amino acids: CASSLAQRGATDTQYF. The DNA read from the CDR3 is TGCGCCAGCAGCTTGGCCCAGCGGGGGGCCACAGATACG.

This CDR3 reads CASTHLPGSAAGELFF. The sequenced part of the CDR3 DNA is TGTGCCAGCACCCATCTCCCGGGTTCCGCCGCCGGGGAG. The chain carries TRBV6-2 or TRBV6-3 and TRBJ2-2; no reliable D call. The read ends 3 residues shy of where the CDR3 ends; the end is completed using the germline J gene. The CDR3 extends over 16 amino acids. The ends were cut back, 7 bases at V and 6 bases at J, with 21 bases in the middle. Germline values: CDR1 MNHEY, CDR2 SVGEGT.

In regard to this clone: The read comes to an end 3 residues before the CDR3 does, leaving the germline J gene to fill in the end. The chain has TRBV12-3 or TRBV12-4 and TRBJ2-1, with a tentative D call TRBD2 (6 bases). The CDR3 consists of 14 residues. Trimming cost V 3 bases and J 6 bases, with 12 bases left between them. The covered CDR3 bases are TGTGCCAGCAGTTTTGGCCTAGCGTCCAATGAG. Protein product: CASSFGLASNE. The entire CDR3 reads CASSFGLASNEQFF.

As to this clone: The sequenced fragment ends 3 residues before the CDR3 boundary, so the rest is inferred from the germline J gene. V usage is TRBV7-2 and J usage is TRBJ1-2; possibly TRBD1 for D (5 bases). Germline V gene data show CDR1 as SGHTA and CDR2 as FQGNSA. CDR3 length: 14 amino acids. The CDR3 bases that were read are TGTGCCAGCAGCTCTCGACAGACCACAGATACC. Translating it yields CASSSRQTTDT. The whole CDR3 is CASSSRQTTDTYTF.

Points on this clone: The observed sequence ends 3 residues before the CDR3 terminus, with the missing tail filled in from the germline J gene. The V call is TRBV6-1, the J call TRBJ2-7; D is perhaps TRBD1 (6 bases). The CDR3 covers 13 residues. CDR1 is MNHNS and CDR2 is SASEGT in the germline V gene. The ends were cut back, 4 bases at V and 1 base at J, with 8 bases in the middle. The part of the CDR3 DNA that was read is TGTGCCAGCAGTGCGACAGGTTCCTACGAG. It codes for CASSATGSYE. The CDR3 reads in full as CASSATGSYEQYF.